This TCR beta chain was observed in a study of graft-versus-host responses after intestinal transplantation. Findings of the study overall: Recipient marrow held GvH clones, some first seen in ileum or blood.

V was cut by 3 bases and J by 6 bases, with 15 bases left in between. This CDR3 comprises 15 residues. Germline CDR1 MNHEY, CDR2 SMNVEV (reference sequence). On this clone: Its antigen is not known.

The repertoire was sequenced with immunoSEQ multiplex PCR; TCRdb's copy has only in-frame clones and lacks some. Counted here are 55,000 to 85,000 clones, around 92% occurring once; the ten biggest clones make up 2.5%. This specimen was unstimulated CD8+ T cells sorted from spleen or lymph node cells, taken before intestinal transplant. This chain connects TRBV27 to TRBJ2-1; D is possibly TRBD1 (5 bases). This receptor was obtained from a human donor who received an intestinal transplant. CDR3 in amino acids: CASSLSARVVNEQFF. The CDR3 DNA is TGTGCCAGCAGTTTGTCGGCCAGGGTTGTCAATGAGCAGTTCTTC.